A selection of T cell receptor beta chains follows, all from one sample in a study of T-cell memory formation after mild COVID-19. Using its own MiXCR run on the 5' RACE reads, TCRdb lists one record per CDR3 protein. The sample records roughly 400,000 distinct CDR3 sequences, roughly 17% being singletons. The sequencing sample was made of PBMCs or a T cell subset sorted from them (not recorded which). These receptors originate from a man between 18 and 29 years old who had mild COVID-19 (a few samples of this study predate the infection). Cell type and time point are not known. Each CDR3 is given with its conserved first and last residue. D genes are given only for firm matches. Clone size, where shown, is once, few, many, or a class for clones that have expanded.

CASSQDRMRTRNYGYTF	TGTGCCAGCAGCCAAGATCGGATGCGTACACGGAACTATGGCTACACCTTC	TRBV3-1	TRBJ1-2	-	few
CASSRDPTPGELFF	TGTGCCAGCAGCCGGGACCCCACCCCCGGGGAGCTGTTTTTT	TRBV6-1	TRBJ2-2	-	few
CASRPHPGTGVEQYF	TGTGCCAGCAGACCCCACCCCGGGACAGGGGTCGAGCAGTACTTC	TRBV6-2/TRBV6-3	TRBJ2-7	TRBD1	-
CASQEGAAETQYF	TGCGCCAGTCAGGAGGGGGCGGCTGAGACCCAGTACTTC	TRBV5-1	TRBJ2-5	-	-
CASSFGQGYEQYF	TGTGCCAGCAGTTTTGGGCAGGGCTACGAGCAGTACTTC	TRBV12-3/TRBV12-4	TRBJ2-7	-	-
CASSRSSSSYNEQFF	TGTGCCAGCAGTCGCAGTTCAAGCTCCTACAATGAGCAGTTCTTC	TRBV12-3/TRBV12-4	TRBJ2-1	-	few
CASSLSSVRNEKLFF	TGTGCCAGCAGCTTATCGTCCGTGAGAAATGAAAAACTGTTTTTT	TRBV7-9	TRBJ1-4	-	many
CASSRGPVDEQYF	TGTGCCAGCAGCAGGGGACCAGTAGACGAGCAGTACTTC	TRBV5-6	TRBJ2-7	-	-
CASKTGFRGYTF	TGTGCCAGCAAAACAGGTTTCCGGGGCTACACCTTC	TRBV6-5	TRBJ1-2	-	-
CASSYTTGGLYGYTF	TGTGCCAGCAGTTATACGACAGGGGGCTTGTATGGCTACACCTTC	TRBV6-5	TRBJ1-2	TRBD1	few
CASSLVRNEQFF	TGTGCCAGCAGCTTAGTGCGGAATGAGCAGTTCTTC	TRBV5-1	TRBJ2-1	-	many
CASSPRGWPLHF	TGTGCCAGCTCACCCCGAGGGTGGCCCCTCCACTTT	TRBV18	TRBJ1-6	-	-
CASSPTFRETQYF	TGTGCCAGCAGCCCGACTTTCAGGGAGACCCAGTACTTC	TRBV7-2	TRBJ2-5	-	few
CSARGLAQDKLSTDTQYF	TGCAGTGCTAGAGGGTTGGCGCAGGACAAACTTAGCACAGATACGCAGTATTTT	TRBV20-1	TRBJ2-3	-	-
CSAPRPGPSPEAFF	TGCAGTGCGCCAAGACCGGGTCCCTCGCCTGAAGCTTTCTTT	TRBV20-1	TRBJ1-1	-	-